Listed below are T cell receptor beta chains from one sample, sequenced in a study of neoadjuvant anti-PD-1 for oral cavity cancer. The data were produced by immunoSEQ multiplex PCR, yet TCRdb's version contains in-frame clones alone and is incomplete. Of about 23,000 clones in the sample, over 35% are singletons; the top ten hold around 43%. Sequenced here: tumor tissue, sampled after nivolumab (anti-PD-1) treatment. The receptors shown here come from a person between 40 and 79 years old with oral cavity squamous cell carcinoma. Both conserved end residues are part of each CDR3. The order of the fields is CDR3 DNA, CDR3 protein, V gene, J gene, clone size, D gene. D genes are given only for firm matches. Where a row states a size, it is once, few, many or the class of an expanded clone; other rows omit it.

TGCGCCAGCAGCCTCAGTTTGGGTTCCGGCTATGGCTACACCTTC	CASSLSLGSGYGYTF	TRBV4-1	TRBJ1-2	once	.
TGTGCCAGCAAAGCTAGCGGGGGGGACGAGCAGTTCTTC	CASKASGGDEQFF	TRBV6-5	TRBJ2-1	.	TRBD2
TGTGCCAGCAGGGCCTACGGGACAGTAACCTACGAGCAGTACTTC	CASRAYGTVTYEQYF	TRBV6-1	TRBJ2-7	few	TRBD1
TGTGCCAGCGGAAGACAGGTCGAAGCTTTCTTT	CASGRQVEAFF	TRBV2	TRBJ1-1	many	.
TGCGCCAGCAGCCAAGATTTTCGGGGGGTGGCTTATAATTCACCCCTCCACTTT	CASSQDFRGVAYNSPLHF	TRBV4-3	TRBJ1-6	.	.
TGTGCCACCAGCGGCGGGACTCCCGGAGTTGAGACCCAGTACTTC	CATSGGTPGVETQYF	TRBV15	TRBJ2-5	.	.
TGTGCCACCAGCAGAGAGCGGGGGGTCTACGAGCAGTACTTC	CATSRERGVYEQYF	TRBV15	TRBJ2-7	.	TRBD2
TGTGCCAGCAGCTGGGGTGATGAAAAACTGTTTTTT	CASSWGDEKLFF	TRBV28	TRBJ1-4	many	.
TGTGCCTGGAGGGACAGGGGGACCTATGGCTACACCTTC	CAWRDRGTYGYTF	TRBV30	TRBJ1-2	few	TRBD1
TGTGCCAGTAGTATTGGAGCGGACGTAACAGATACGCAGTATTTT	CASSIGADVTDTQYF	TRBV19	TRBJ2-3	many	.
TGCGCCAGCAGTGAGTCCAACAAAAACATTCAGTACTTC	CASSESNKNIQYF	TRBV10-2	TRBJ2-4	many	.
TGTGCCAGCAGCTTAGGGGAACCCACAGATACGCAGTATTTT	CASSLGEPTDTQYF	TRBV11-3	TRBJ2-3	.	.
TGCGCCAGCAGCCAAGATCCGGACAGGTTTTTTACTAACACTGAAGCTTTCTTT	CASSQDPDRFFTNTEAFF	TRBV4-1	TRBJ1-1	.	TRBD1
TGTGCCAGCACGCGGGGTCGTTCCTACGAGCAGTACTTC	CASTRGRSYEQYF	TRBV25-1	TRBJ2-7	.	.
TGCGCCAGCAGCCCAAAAGGGACAGATTACACTGAAGCTTTCTTT	CASSPKGTDYTEAFF	TRBV4-1	TRBJ1-1	many	TRBD1
TGTGCCAGCCACCCGAACTGCTGCTCTGGAAACACCATATATTTT	CASHPNCCSGNTIYF	TRBV7-2	TRBJ1-3	.	.
TGTGCCAGCACACTAGGACGGAATCAGCCCCAGCATTTT	CASTLGRNQPQHF	TRBV6-1	TRBJ1-5	.	.
TGTGCCAGCAGCGTAACAACCGCACCTGAAAAACTGTTTTTT	CASSVTTAPEKLFF	TRBV9	TRBJ1-4	.	.
TGTGCCAGCAGCGCAGGGCTTAACCCCTACAATGAGCAGTTCTTC	CASSAGLNPYNEQFF	TRBV2	TRBJ2-1	.	.
TGTGCCTGGACCGCACAGGGATCAAATAATTCACCCCTCCACTTT	CAWTAQGSNNSPLHF	TRBV30	TRBJ1-6	.	.
TGTGCCAGCAGCTTAGCCCGGGACAGGGTTACGAACTATGGCTACACCTTC	CASSLARDRVTNYGYTF	TRBV5-6	TRBJ1-2	.	TRBD1
TGTGCCAGCACCTTGACAGGTTATAATCAGCCCCAGCATTTT	CASTLTGYNQPQHF	TRBV28	TRBJ1-5	many	.
TGTGCCAGCAGCTTAGTCGAGTCCTACGAGCAGTACTTC	CASSLVESYEQYF	TRBV7-6	TRBJ2-7	many	.
TGCGCCAGCAGCTTGGGCGGCACCTCATATCAGCCCCAGCATTTT	CASSLGGTSYQPQHF	TRBV5-1	TRBJ1-5	.	.
TGTGCCAGCAGCTTGGCCGGGGGGTTTTACACTGAAGCTTTCTTT	CASSLAGGFYTEAFF	TRBV5-4	TRBJ1-1	few	.
TGTGCCACCGGGACAGGGGGCATAAGCAATCAGCCCCAGCATTTT	CATGTGGISNQPQHF	TRBV7-6	TRBJ1-5	.	TRBD1
TGTGCCAGCAGCCTAACAACAGGGGACCTTTCACCCCTCCACTTT	CASSLTTGDLSPLHF	TRBV7-6	TRBJ1-6	few	TRBD1
TGTGCCAGTAAGGGACCGACGAACACTGAAGCTTTCTTT	CASKGPTNTEAFF	TRBV10-3	TRBJ1-1	.	.
TGCAGCGTAGCCGGGACAGGAGGAAACACCATATATTTT	CSVAGTGGNTIYF	TRBV29-1	TRBJ1-3	.	TRBD1
TGTGCCAGCAGTTACGGGCGATTCTCTGGGGCCAACGTCCTGACTTTC	CASSYGRFSGANVLTF	TRBV6-5	TRBJ2-6	.	.
TGTGCCAGCAGCATTTTAAGGACTGAAGCTTTCTTT	CASSILRTEAFF	TRBV5-6	TRBJ1-1	few	.
TGTGCCAGCAGCTATGACAGGGGAGATCAGCCCCAGCATTTT	CASSYDRGDQPQHF	TRBV6-5	TRBJ1-5	few	TRBD1
TGCGCCAGCAGCCAAGATTCCAGGGGAGGACAAGAGACCCAGTACTTC	CASSQDSRGGQETQYF	TRBV4-1	TRBJ2-5	.	.
TGTGCCAGCATGGACAGCCCTGGGGCCAACGTCCTGACTTTC	CASMDSPGANVLTF	TRBV6-1	TRBJ2-6	.	.
TGCAGTGCTAGTCACAGGGTGGAAGCTTTCTTT	CSASHRVEAFF	TRBV20-1	TRBJ1-1	.	.
TGTGCCAGCAGCTCGGACCCATCTGGAAACACCATATATTTT	CASSSDPSGNTIYF	TRBV9	TRBJ1-3	.	.
TGCGCCAGCAGCTTGCAGAACACTGAAGCTTTCTTT	CASSLQNTEAFF	TRBV5-1	TRBJ1-1	few	.
TGTGCCAGCAGCCCCTCGACACCGACGGATGGCTACACCTTC	CASSPSTPTDGYTF	TRBV11-2	TRBJ1-2	.	.
TGTGCCAGCAGCTTATACTCCGGGACAGCCTCCTACAATGAGCAGTTCTTC	CASSLYSGTASYNEQFF	TRBV7-9	TRBJ2-1	few	TRBD1
TGTGCCAGCCTGAGGGCGGGGGGCCTTCTTTCGGAGCAGTTCTTC	CASLRAGGLLSEQFF	TRBV27	TRBJ2-1	.	TRBD2
TGTGCCATCCGTGACGGGGGGGCCTTGGAGACCCAGTACTTC	CAIRDGGALETQYF	TRBV10-3	TRBJ2-5	many	TRBD2
TGCAGCCTTCTTACCGGGACCGGACCTACTGGGGCCAACGTCCTGACTTTC	CSLLTGTGPTGANVLTF	TRBV29-1	TRBJ2-6	.	.
TGCGCCAGCAGTCAATCCTCCGGAAAGATCCACGAGCAGTACTTC	CASSQSSGKIHEQYF	TRBV23-1	TRBJ2-7	.	.
TGTGCCAGCAGCTTAGTTACAGGGACCACTGAAGCTTTCTTT	CASSLVTGTTEAFF	TRBV7-9	TRBJ1-1	few	.
TGCGCCAGCAGCCAGGCAGGGGATCGCTATGGCTACACCTTC	CASSQAGDRYGYTF	TRBV4-1	TRBJ1-2	once	.
TGTGCCAGCAGTTATGTGGAGTACTTC	CASSYVEYF	TRBV6-5	TRBJ2-7	once	.
TGTGCCTCCGGTGGGGGAACAGATACGCAGTATTTT	CASGGGTDTQYF	TRBV9	TRBJ2-3	.	.
TGTGCCAGTAGTATAGGTGGAGGCAGAGCGAACACTGAAGCTTTCTTT	CASSIGGGRANTEAFF	TRBV19	TRBJ1-1	few	.
TGCGCCAGCAGTCTACAGGGCGGCACTGAAGCTTTCTTT	CASSLQGGTEAFF	TRBV4-1	TRBJ1-1	.	.
TGTGCCAGCAGCTTAGCGCGGTTGGAGATTCTAAACACTGAAGCTTTCTTT	CASSLARLEILNTEAFF	TRBV7-8	TRBJ1-1	once	.
TGTGCCAGCAGCTCCCTAACTAGCGGGTCGTACAATGAGCAGTTCTTC	CASSSLTSGSYNEQFF	TRBV13	TRBJ2-1	many	TRBD2
TGTGCCGGCCGCGCTCGGGGTACAGATACGCAGTATTTT	CAGRARGTDTQYF	TRBV5-8	TRBJ2-3	.	.
TGTGCCAGCAGCTCCGGAGGATATGCAGATACGCAGTATTTT	CASSSGGYADTQYF	TRBV7-2	TRBJ2-3	many	.
TGTGCCAGTAGTTCCACCCCAGGGGGCTTAGCCTACGAGCAGTACTTC	CASSSTPGGLAYEQYF	TRBV19	TRBJ2-7	many	TRBD1